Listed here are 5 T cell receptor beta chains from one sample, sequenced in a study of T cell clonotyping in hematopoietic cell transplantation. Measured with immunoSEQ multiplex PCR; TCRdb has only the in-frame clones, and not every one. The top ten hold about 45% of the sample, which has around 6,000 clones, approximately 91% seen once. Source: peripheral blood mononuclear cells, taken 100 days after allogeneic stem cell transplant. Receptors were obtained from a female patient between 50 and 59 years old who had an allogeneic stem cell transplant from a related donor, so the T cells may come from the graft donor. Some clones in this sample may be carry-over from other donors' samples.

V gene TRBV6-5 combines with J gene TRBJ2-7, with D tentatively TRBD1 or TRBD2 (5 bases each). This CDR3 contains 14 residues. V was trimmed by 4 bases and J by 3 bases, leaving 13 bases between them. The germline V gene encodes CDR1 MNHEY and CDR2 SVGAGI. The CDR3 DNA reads TGTGCCAGCAGTTCCCGGGACCAAAACTACGAGCAGTACTTC. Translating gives CASSSRDQNYEQYF.

CDR3 loop: CASSHGQGASDTQYF. The DNA for the CDR3 is TGTGCCAGCAGTCACGGACAGGGGGCGTCAGATACGCAGTATTTT. This chain connects TRBV6-5 to TRBJ2-3; 11 bases align to TRBD1. From germline, CDR1 is MNHEY and CDR2 SVGAGI. Losses at the gene ends were 5 bases for V and 4 bases for J; bases not matched to a gene: 5. CDR3 length: 15 residues.

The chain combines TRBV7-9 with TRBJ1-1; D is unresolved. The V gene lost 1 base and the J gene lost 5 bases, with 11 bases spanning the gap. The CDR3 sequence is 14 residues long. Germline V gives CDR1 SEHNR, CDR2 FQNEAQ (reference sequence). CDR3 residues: CASSLGGPATEAFF. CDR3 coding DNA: TGTGCCAGCAGCTTAGGAGGACCGGCGACTGAAGCTTTCTTT.

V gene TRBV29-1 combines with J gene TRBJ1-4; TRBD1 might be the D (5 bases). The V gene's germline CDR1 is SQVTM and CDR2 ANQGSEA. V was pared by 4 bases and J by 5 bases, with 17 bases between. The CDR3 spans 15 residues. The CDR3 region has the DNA TGCAGCGTTGGCGGGAGGGGAGGACTAAATGAAAAACTGTTTTTT. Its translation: CSVGGRGGLNEKLFF.

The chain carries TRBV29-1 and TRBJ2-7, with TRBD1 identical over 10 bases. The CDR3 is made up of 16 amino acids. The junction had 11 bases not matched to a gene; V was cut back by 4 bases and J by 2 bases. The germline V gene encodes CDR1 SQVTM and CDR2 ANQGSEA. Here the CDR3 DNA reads TGCAGCGTTGGTTTGACAGGGGGCTCTTATACCTACGAGCAGTACTTC. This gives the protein CSVGLTGGSYTYEQYF.